A selection of T cell receptor beta chains follows, all from one sample in a study of blood T cell repertoires in COVID-19. Here immunoSEQ multiplex PCR was the method, and the copy in TCRdb shows in-frame clones only, minus some. Counted here are more than 400,000 clones, approximately 83% occurring once; the ten biggest clones make up roughly 3.2%. The specimen sequenced was peripheral blood. All receptors come from a human donor in a cohort sampled during active COVID-19. Each CDR3 is given with its conserved first and last residue. D genes are given only for firm matches. Size tells how often a clone was seen (once, few, many) or the class of an expanded clone, and some rows leave it out.

D	size	V	J	DNA	CDR3
NA	NA	TRBV6-5	TRBJ2-3	TGTGCCAGCAGTTACTCAAGAGGGTTAGATACGCAGTATTTT	CASSYSRGLDTQYF
NA	NA	TRBV7-2	TRBJ2-7	TGTGCCAGCAGCCTGCTGGGCGGGCCAGAAGAGCAGTACTTC	CASSLLGGPEEQYF
TRBD1	NA	TRBV3-1/TRBV3-2	TRBJ2-7	TGTGCCAGCAGCCAAGTACGGGGCTCCGTCGGGACAGGAGCCTACGAGCAGTACTTC	CASSQVRGSVGTGAYEQYF
TRBD2	NA	TRBV6-6	TRBJ2-3	TGTGCCAGCAGCGGGAAAAGCGGGAGCGCAGATACGCAGTATTTT	CASSGKSGSADTQYF
NA	NA	TRBV12-3/TRBV12-4	TRBJ2-7	TGTGCCAGCAGACCCAACAGGGTGTACGAGCAGTACTTC	CASRPNRVYEQYF
NA	NA	TRBV27	TRBJ1-5	TGTGCCAGCAGTGTCTCCGGTACAGCTAATAGCAATCAGCCCCAGCATTTT	CASSVSGTANSNQPQHF
NA	once	TRBV5-6	TRBJ2-5	TGTGCCAGCAGGCCGGGACACGCAGGGGAGACCCAGTACTTC	CASRPGHAGETQYF
TRBD1	NA	TRBV6-5	TRBJ1-2	TGTGCCAGCAGCAAGAACCGGGACAGCTATGGCTACACCTTC	CASSKNRDSYGYTF
NA	NA	TRBV3-1/TRBV3-2	TRBJ1-5	TGTGCCAGCAGCCAAGGTCAGAGCAGAGGGCAGCCCCAGCATTTT	CASSQGQSRGQPQHF
TRBD1	few	TRBV7-9	TRBJ1-2	TGTGCCAGCAGCTTAGGGTGGGAAAACACCCAAGGGGGCCATGGCTACACCTTC	CASSLGWENTQGGHGYTF
TRBD2	few	TRBV30	TRBJ2-3	TGTGCCTGGCGCCCTAGCGGTAGCACAGATACGCAGTATTTT	CAWRPSGSTDTQYF
NA	NA	TRBV30	TRBJ1-1	TGTGCCTGGATGTCGGGGGTTCCGAACACTGAAGCTTTCTTT	CAWMSGVPNTEAFF
TRBD2	NA	TRBV5-8	TRBJ2-1	TGTGCCAGCAGCTCCAGACTAGCGGGAGTTACTGAGCAGTTCTTC	CASSSRLAGVTEQFF
TRBD1	NA	TRBV5-6	TRBJ2-1	TGTGCCAGCAGCCGGGGGACAGGGGACTCCTACAATGAGCAGTTCTTC	CASSRGTGDSYNEQFF
TRBD1	NA	TRBV19	TRBJ2-7	TGTGCCAGTAGTAAGGGGACAGCCCAAGACTACGAGCAGTACTTC	CASSKGTAQDYEQYF
TRBD2	NA	TRBV4-1	TRBJ2-1	TGCGCCAGCAGCCTCAGCGGGAACTCCTACAATGAGCAGTTCTTC	CASSLSGNSYNEQFF
NA	NA	TRBV29-1	TRBJ2-1	TGCAGCGTTTTGCCAGACAATGAGCAGTTCTTC	CSVLPDNEQFF
NA	NA	TRBV7-9	TRBJ2-1	TGTGCCAGCAGCCCGGTATCCTCCTACAATGAGCAGTTCTTC	CASSPVSSYNEQFF
TRBD2	once	TRBV11-2	TRBJ2-7	TGTGCCAGCAGCTCAACTAGCGGCTCCTACGAGCAGTACTTC	CASSSTSGSYEQYF
NA	NA	TRBV9	TRBJ1-2	TGTGCCAGCAGCGTAGACTGGCAGGGCGAGGACTATGGCTACACCTTC	CASSVDWQGEDYGYTF
NA	NA	TRBV6-4	TRBJ1-2	TGTGCCAGCAGTGACTCATCGGCAGGGCAGGATGGCTACACCTTC	CASSDSSAGQDGYTF
TRBD1	NA	TRBV30	TRBJ2-7	TGTGCCTTTGGACAGGGCGGTTTGACCTCCCCCTACGAGCAGTACTTC	CAFGQGGLTSPYEQYF
NA	NA	TRBV19	TRBJ2-7	TGTGCCAGTAGTATAGCGGCAGGGCGGTTGGACGAGCAGTACTTC	CASSIAAGRLDEQYF
TRBD2	NA	TRBV6-6	TRBJ2-1	TGTGCCAGCAGTGTTAGCGGGAGGGCCGTTGAGCAGTTCTTC	CASSVSGRAVEQFF
NA	NA	TRBV14	TRBJ2-3	TGTGCCAGCAGCCCAGTCAGCGGACTCTACACAGATACGCAGTATTTT	CASSPVSGLYTDTQYF
NA	NA	TRBV7-2	TRBJ1-5	TGTGCCAGCAGCTTAGTGGGGAGGGGCGCCGGACAGCCCCAGCATTTT	CASSLVGRGAGQPQHF
NA	NA	TRBV7-9	TRBJ1-2	TGTGCCAGCAGCTTAGCCAGGGACTATGGCTACACCTTC	CASSLARDYGYTF
TRBD2	NA	TRBV14	TRBJ2-7	TGTGCCAGCAGCCAAGTTACTAGCGGGGGTTACGAGCAGTACTTC	CASSQVTSGGYEQYF
NA	NA	TRBV28	TRBJ2-2	TGTGCCAGCAGTTTGGGGCAGGGCACCGGGGAGCTGTTTTTT	CASSLGQGTGELFF
TRBD2	NA	TRBV30	TRBJ2-3	TGTGCCTGGAATTTAGCGGGAGGGCCAAGCACAGATACGCAGTATTTT	CAWNLAGGPSTDTQYF
NA	NA	TRBV19	TRBJ1-1	TGTGCCAGTAGCCGCCAGATAAGATTGAACACTGAAGCTTTCTTT	CASSRQIRLNTEAFF
NA	NA	TRBV9	TRBJ1-3	TGTGCCAGCAGCGTAGCTCTGAGTTCTGGAAACACCATATATTTT	CASSVALSSGNTIYF
TRBD2	NA	TRBV5-1	TRBJ2-1	TGCGCCAGCAGCTTGTATGTAAGCGGGAGCTCCAATGAGCAGTTCTTC	CASSLYVSGSSNEQFF
TRBD1	NA	TRBV19	TRBJ2-7	TGTGCCAGTAGTACCACGGACAGGGGGGGATACGAGCAGTACTTC	CASSTTDRGGYEQYF
TRBD1	NA	TRBV30	TRBJ1-5	TGTGCCTGGAGTGCACCCCGGGGACAGGGGAGACAGCCCCAGCATTTT	CAWSAPRGQGRQPQHF
NA	NA	TRBV11-2	TRBJ2-2	TGTGCCAGCAGCTTAGATTCGGGGGGCCCCGGGGAGCTGTTTTTT	CASSLDSGGPGELFF
NA	NA	TRBV15	TRBJ2-5	TGTGCCACCAGCAGAGAACCGGGGAGAGAGACCCAGTACTTC	CATSREPGRETQYF
NA	NA	TRBV25-1	TRBJ2-7	TGTGCCAGCAGCTACGCTGGTGCCTACGAGCAGTACTTC	CASSYAGAYEQYF
TRBD1	once	TRBV11-2	TRBJ2-1	TGTGCCAGCAGCCCGAGACAGGGGGATGGGAATGAGCAGTTCTTC	CASSPRQGDGNEQFF
NA	once	TRBV21-1	TRBJ2-1	TGTGCCAGCAGCAAAGACGGACAGTCCGACAATGAGCAGTTCTTC	CASSKDGQSDNEQFF
TRBD2	NA	TRBV5-1	TRBJ2-7	TGCGCCAGCAGCTCTGAGGGGCGGGAGTTCGACGAGCAGTACTTC	CASSSEGREFDEQYF
TRBD2	NA	TRBV30	TRBJ2-2	TGTGCCTGGAGTCTCGGGGGGAAATTCACCGGGGAGCTGTTTTTT	CAWSLGGKFTGELFF
TRBD2	NA	TRBV4-1	TRBJ2-2	TGCGCCAGCAGCCAAGATACGGTGACTAGCGGGAGGTCCGGGGAGCTGTTTTTT	CASSQDTVTSGRSGELFF
TRBD1	NA	TRBV10-3	TRBJ1-2	TGTGCCATCAGTGAGTCTCAACAGGGGTACTATGGCTACACCTTC	CAISESQQGYYGYTF
TRBD1	NA	TRBV7-3	TRBJ1-6	TGTGCCAGCAGCTTAACGAACAGGGGGAATTCACCCCTCCACTTT	CASSLTNRGNSPLHF
TRBD1	NA	TRBV6-6	TRBJ2-7	TGTGCCAGCAGTTACTCTATCGGACAGGGCTCTAACGAGCAGTACTTC	CASSYSIGQGSNEQYF
TRBD2	once	TRBV5-1	TRBJ2-5	TGCGCCAGCAGCTTGGTAACCGGGAGGGACCAAGAGACCCAGTACTTC	CASSLVTGRDQETQYF
NA	NA	TRBV29-1	TRBJ2-1	TGCAGCGTTGACTGGACTACAAATGAGCAGTTCTTC	CSVDWTTNEQFF
NA	NA	TRBV7-2	TRBJ2-5	TGTGCCAGCAGCTTATGGTTCTCGTCCCCGGCAGGTGGGCAGGCCCAGTACTTC	CASSLWFSSPAGGQAQYF
TRBD1	NA	TRBV7-3	TRBJ1-4	TGTGCCAGCAGCCCGACAGGGGGAAATGAAAAACTGTTTTTT	CASSPTGGNEKLFF
TRBD2	NA	TRBV5-4	TRBJ2-5	TGTGCCAGCAGACTAGCGGGAGGCCCTCAAGAGACCCAGTACTTC	CASRLAGGPQETQYF
TRBD1	NA	TRBV13	TRBJ2-7	TGTGCCAGCAGCTTAGAAGACAGGGTGAGGGAGCAGTACTTC	CASSLEDRVREQYF
NA	NA	TRBV7-9	TRBJ2-2	TGTGCCAGCAGCCCAATGTCGGAGAGGTCGACCGGGGAGCTGTTTTTT	CASSPMSERSTGELFF
TRBD1	NA	TRBV16	TRBJ2-2	TGTGCCAGCAGCCAATCGAAGGACAGGGCGTCCGGGGAGCTGTTTTTT	CASSQSKDRASGELFF